Here is one T cell receptor beta chain with its context. The sample is drawn from a study of OX40 agonist ivuxolimab in advanced cancers. CDR1 is SGHAT, CDR2 FQNNGV, per germline. The length of the CDR3 is 16 residues. V was clipped by 1 base and J by 5 bases; unmatched bases: 4. Only in-frame clones appear in the TCRdb table, and some are missing; sequencing was by immunoSEQ multiplex PCR. Of 61,000 or so clones detected, over 75% appear once; the ten largest clones hold over 2%. The chain employs TRBV11-2 and TRBJ2-5; 13 bases agree with TRBD2. The specimen was CD4+ or CD8+ T cells sorted from blood, collected in a trial of the OX40 agonist ivuxolimab. This TCR came from an adult with an advanced solid tumor such as melanoma, head and neck, liver or kidney cancer. CDR3 coding DNA: TGTGCCAGCAGCTTAGGGGGACTAGCGGGAAGGGAGACCCAGTACTTC. Translated, it gives CASSLGGLAGRETQYF.